The sequence of this T cell receptor beta chain was determined in a study of T cell changes during pregnancy in multiple sclerosis (dated by TCRdb to the late 2010s). Study-level background: The study looked at changes in the T cell repertoire across pregnancy in women with multiple sclerosis.

CDR1 and CDR2 are drawn from the germline V gene (reference sequence): GTSNPN, SVGIG. Trimming costs V 2 bases and J 0 bases, and their ends lie 10 bases apart. The CDR3 covers 14 residues, taking in both the cysteine and the phenylalanine. The sequence is cut down to CDR3 DNA, 42 bases in frame from base 1. A word on this clone: The specificity of this receptor is unknown. No per-base quality is available; no much larger clone lies one base away.

The library was prepared using the immunoSEQ multiplex PCR assay. This is the immuneACCESS table as TCRdb keeps it, with only in-frame sequences that have V and J called. A part of the clones is gone; compared with another copy, unresolved V genes explain less than half, and the rest is unexplained. Within this sample are around 60,000 clones, with about nine tenths of them counted one time only. Of the sample, more than 1.3% falls within the top ten clones. The V and J genes are TRBV30 and TRBJ1-1, with the D gene not clear enough to name. The clonotype originates from a female donor with multiple sclerosis, enrolled in a pregnancy study. Sequenced here: peripheral blood, sampled in the second trimester of pregnancy. The CDR3: CAWSQGLVNTEAFF. In nucleotide form, the sequence is TGTGCCTGGAGTCAAGGACTCGTGAACACTGAAGCTTTCTTT.